The 29 T cell receptor beta chains reported below all come from one sample, sequenced in a study of blood T cells in healthy people across ages. A second about 6 to 12 cycle PCR used barcoded and J-beta primers. MiXCR was run by TCRdb on the 5' RACE reads, yielding one entry per CDR3 protein. The sample consists of about 1.8 million distinct CDR3 sequences, 40% to 55% of them appearing once. Sequenced: blood. These receptors were obtained from a woman aged 40 to 50 in good health.

Comment on this clonotype: One junction end does not reproduce the germline sequence, and a read error may be involved. The V gene is TRBV7-2, the J gene TRBJ2-5, with a weak D call TRBD2 (6 bases). Looked up from germline, CDR1 is SGHTA and CDR2 is FQGNSA. This CDR3 comprises 15 residues. The CDR3 region is CASSLGRRVWETPYF. CDR3 sequence (DNA): TGTGCCAGCAGCCTCGGTCGGAGGGTATGGGAGACCCCGTACTTC.

This clonotype occurred a few times. The chain employs TRBV11-2 and TRBJ2-1; no reliable D call. This CDR3 is built from 12 residues. The V gene's germline CDR1 is SGHAT and CDR2 FQNNGV. Trimming stripped 4 bases from V and 9 bases from J, with 10 bases between. The CDR3 protein is CASSSFEAEQFF. Written as DNA, the CDR3 is TGTGCCAGCAGCTCTTTCGAGGCTGAGCAGTTCTTC.

This clonotype was observed a handful of times. The genes are TRBV28 and TRBJ1-6; TRBD1 agrees at 9 bases. Germline values: CDR1 MDHEN, CDR2 SYDVKM. V shed 7 bases and J 8 bases; nucleotides not matched to a gene: 6. The CDR3 spans 14 residues. The CDR3 loop reads CASKKQGADSPLHF. CDR3 coding DNA: TGTGCCAGCAAAAAACAGGGGGCAGATTCACCCCTCCACTTT.

V and J are TRBV20-1 and TRBJ2-5; 10 bases line up with TRBD1. This CDR3 comprises 14 residues. The V gene end was trimmed by 3 bases and the J gene end by 2 bases; junction bases not matched to a gene: 3. Germline lookup yields CDR1 DFQATT and CDR2 SNEGSKA (reference sequence). The CDR3 DNA sequence: TGCAGTGCTAGTAAGGACAGGGGGCAAGAGACCCAGTACTTC. Protein product: CSASKDRGQETQYF.

This clonotype was counted many times. The chain has TRBV7-9 and TRBJ1-1; D uncertain. From germline, CDR1 is SEHNR and CDR2 FQNEAQ (reference sequence). Trimming took off 4 bases at V and 0 bases at J, with 6 bases between the two ends. The CDR3 length is 13 residues. The DNA of the CDR3 is TGTGCCAGCAGCTCCAAATTGAACACTGAAGCTTTCTTT. This gives the protein CASSSKLNTEAFF.

The gene calls are TRBV9 and TRBJ2-5; 8 bases map to TRBD2. The length of the CDR3 is 16 residues. Per germline, CDR1 SGDLS and CDR2 YYNGEE. Trimming cost V 0 bases and J 5 bases; bases outside gene matches: 9. The CDR3 nucleotides are TGTGCCAGCAGCGTAGAGGCGCGGGGGGTTGGGGAGACCCAGTACTTC. Protein: CASSVEARGVGETQYF.

The genes are TRBV6-5 and TRBJ2-3; 9 bases match TRBD2. The CDR3 runs to 17 residues. Losses at the gene ends were 2 bases for V and 3 bases for J; bases not matched to a gene: 9. Germline V gene data show CDR1 as MNHEY and CDR2 as SVGAGI. The CDR3, as DNA: TGTGCCAGCAGTTACGGGTCGGCGGGGGGGCCGACAGATACGCAGTATTTT. Translated, it gives CASSYGSAGGPTDTQYF.

J is TRBJ2-4 and V is TRBV7-2; D is unclear. The V end lost 5 bases, the J end lost 1 base, and 18 bases lay between the germline ends. The CDR3 length is 17 residues. CDR1 SGHTA and CDR2 FQGNSA come from the germline V gene. The CDR3 is CASSAPVGFSAKNIQYF. Written as DNA, the CDR3 is TGTGCCAGCAGCGCCCCGGTGGGGTTCTCTGCCAAAAACATTCAGTACTTC. Full variable domain (missing parts from reference TRBV7-2 and TRBJ2-4): GAGVSQSPSNKVTEKGKDVELRCDPISGHTALYWYRQSLGQGLEFLIYFQGNSAPDKSGLPSDRFSAERTGGSVSTLTIQRTQQEDSAVYLCASSAPVGFSAKNIQYFGAGTRLSVL.

The chain carries TRBV6-1 and TRBJ2-3; perhaps TRBD1 as D (6 bases). V gave up 4 bases and J gave up 4 bases, with 12 bases separating them. The CDR3 spans 14 residues. Germline loops: CDR1 MNHNS, CDR2 SASEGT. The CDR3 region is CASSVGQYSDTQYF. CDR3 in DNA: TGTGCCAGCAGTGTTGGACAGTACTCAGATACGCAGTATTTT.

The chain joins TRBV6-5 to TRBJ2-4, with a tentative D call TRBD2 (7 bases). CDR3 length: 16 residues. The ends were cut back, 1 base at V and 2 bases at J, with 12 bases in the middle. CDR1 and CDR2 from the germline V gene are MNHEY and SVGAGI. The CDR3 DNA follows: TGTGCCAGCAGTTACTTAGGGGGGGCACCCAAAAACATTCAGTACTTC. It is translated as CASSYLGGAPKNIQYF.

This rearrangement joins TRBV4-1 to TRBJ1-1; D is unresolved. Germline-derived CDR1 and CDR2 are MGHRA and YSYEKL. V lost 3 bases and J lost 7, with 15 bases in between. The CDR3 length is 14 residues. The CDR3, as DNA: TGCGCCAGCAGCCATTACGCCGTCCTGGGTGAAGCTTTCTTT. Translating gives CASSHYAVLGEAFF.

This clonotype has just a few counts. The chain uses TRBV20-1 and TRBJ2-3; perhaps TRBD2 as D (5 bases). This CDR3 region has 13 residues. The ends were cut back, 5 bases at V and 2 bases at J, with 11 bases in the middle. Germline CDR1 and CDR2: DFQATT and SNEGSKA (reference sequence). The CDR3 DNA sequence: TGCAGTGCTCCGACTACCATCACAGATACGCAGTATTTT. This encodes CSAPTTITDTQYF.

This clonotype was recorded a few times. The chain joins TRBV7-2 to TRBJ2-7; 8 bases align to TRBD1. CDR3 length: 14 amino acids. The V segment lost 4 bases and the J segment 6 bases; nucleotides outside the gene matches: 8. Germline lookup yields CDR1 SGHTA and CDR2 FQGNSA. In DNA form, the CDR3 reads TGTGCCAGCAGCTCTACAGGGGGTTTAAGCGAGCAGTACTTC. It specifies CASSSTGGLSEQYF.

The table lists this clonotype with a few counts. V usage is TRBV6-2 or TRBV6-3 and J usage is TRBJ2-4; 8 nucleotides agree with TRBD1. CDR1 is MNHEY, CDR2 SVGEGT, per germline. CDR3 length: 13 amino acids. The J segment lost 8 bases and the V segment lost 6 bases, leaving 6 bases of the junction unmatched. The CDR3 sequence: CASRLDREDIQYF. Here the CDR3 DNA reads TGTGCCAGCAGGCTGGACAGGGAAGACATTCAGTACTTC.

The chain is built from TRBV6-2 or TRBV6-3 and TRBJ2-1; weak D call: TRBD2 (7 bases). Germline lookup yields CDR1 MNHEY and CDR2 SVGEGT. CDR3 length equals 17 residues. Trimming stripped 5 bases from V and 4 bases from J, with 21 bases between. CDR3 region: CASSPLRGGGRYNEQFF. As DNA, the CDR3 is TGTGCCAGCAGTCCCTTGAGGGGGGGCGGAAGATACAATGAGCAGTTCTTC.

For this clonotype: Since a much larger clone is just one base distant, this may be a read error. This sequence joins TRBV5-1 and TRBJ1-2; D is uncertain. Germline V gene sequence: CDR1 SGHRS, CDR2 YFSETQ. The CDR3 loop spans 12 amino acids. V was pared by 4 bases and J by 6 bases, with 10 bases between. CDR3 sequence (DNA): TGCGCCAGCAGCCAGGACTGGGATGGCTACACCTTC. Protein sequence: CASSQDWDGYTF.

V and J are TRBV28 and TRBJ2-3; D is possibly TRBD2 (6 bases). Trimming removed 4 bases at V and 1 base at J, with 15 bases between. From germline, CDR1 is MDHEN and CDR2 SYDVKM. This CDR3 has 16 amino acids. In DNA form, the CDR3 reads TGTGCCAGCAGTTCCTTCGGGCGGGGCCGCACAGATACGCAGTATTTT. This encodes CASSSFGRGRTDTQYF. Combining the CDR3 with reference TRBV28 and TRBJ2-3 gives the whole variable domain DVKVTQSSRYLVKRTGEKVFLECVQDMDHENMFWYRQDPGLGLRLIYFSYDVKMKEKGDIPEGYSVSREKKERFSLILESASTNQTSMYLCASSSFGRGRTDTQYFGPGTRLTVL.

This clonotype has a handful of counts. V is TRBV12-3 or TRBV12-4 and J is TRBJ1-6; TRBD1 is a possible D gene (6 bases). There are 18 residues in the CDR3. Trimming removed 6 bases from V and 9 bases from J, with 27 bases in between. The CDR3 is CASSRITASQGSGSPLHF. CDR3 nucleotide sequence: TGTGCCAGCAGCCGAATCACGGCATCTCAGGGGTCGGGTTCACCCCTCCACTTT.

V gene TRBV10-3 combines with J gene TRBJ2-3; 8 bases map to TRBD2. Per germline, CDR1 ENHRY and CDR2 SYGVKD. Losses at the gene ends were 1 base for V and 9 bases for J; bases not matched to a gene: 9. CDR3 length equals 15 residues. The CDR3 protein is CAISELNSGAGTQYF. The CDR3 region has the DNA TGTGCCATCAGTGAGTTAAATAGCGGGGCGGGCACGCAGTATTTT.

Comments on this clonotype: One base away lies a much larger clone, so this may be a sequencing read error. The V and J genes are TRBV6-2 or TRBV6-3 and TRBJ2-4; 9 bases fit TRBD1. The DNA end favors TRBJ2-7, so the J call may be wrong. Germline V CDR1 and CDR2: MNHEY, SVGEGT. This CDR3 has 15 residues. The CDR3 reads CASRSPGTGSYEQYF. The CDR3 nucleotides are TGTGCCAGCAGGTCCCCCGGGACAGGGTCCTACGAGCAGTACTTC.

V is TRBV4-1 and J is TRBJ1-5, with 7 bases identical to TRBD1. This CDR3 has 15 residues. V shed 6 bases and J 7 bases; nucleotides not matched to a gene: 12. Germline V CDR1 and CDR2: MGHRA, YSYEKL. Here the CDR3 DNA reads TGCGCCAGCAGGCTCGACCGGGACAGCTACCAGCCCCAGCATTTT. Translating gives CASRLDRDSYQPQHF.

In this sample, this clonotype turned up a few times. The chain is built from TRBV10-3 and TRBJ2-5; possibly TRBD2 for D (6 bases). The closer fit of TRBJ2-7 to the DNA end suggests the J call may be wrong. The CDR3 totals 15 residues. The germline V gene encodes CDR1 ENHRY and CDR2 SYGVKD. The CDR3 DNA reads TGTGCCATCAGTGAGTCGCGGGGAGGACGGTTCGAGCAGTACTTC. Protein sequence: CAISESRGGRFEQYF.

CDR3 sequence: CASSAGGGITDTQYF. CDR3 bases: TGTGCCAGCAGTGCGGGCGGGGGCATCACAGATACGCAGTATTTT. The chain combines TRBV2 with TRBJ2-3; possible D gene TRBD2, 7 bases. Trimming shortened V by 4 bases and J by 2 bases, and 13 bases separated the two germline ends. Germline V lookup: CDR1 SNHLY, CDR2 FYNNEI. The CDR3 totals 15 residues.

This clonotype showed up just a few times. This sequence joins TRBV7-2 and TRBJ2-3, with 9 bases that match TRBD2. From germline, CDR1 is SGHTA and CDR2 FQGNSA. Losses at the gene ends were 1 base for V and 4 bases for J; bases not matched to a gene: 9. The CDR3 totals 17 residues. The CDR3 is CASSLGPGLARPDTQYF. CDR3 sequence (DNA): TGTGCCAGCAGCTTAGGACCGGGACTAGCTAGGCCAGATACGCAGTATTTT.

The V gene is TRBV28, the J gene TRBJ2-4, with D tentatively TRBD1 or TRBD2 (5 bases each). The closer fit of TRBJ2-7 to the DNA end suggests the J call may be wrong. The V gene's germline CDR1 is MDHEN and CDR2 SYDVKM. This CDR3 comprises 16 residues. The CDR3 loop reads CASLTYGAGRGYEQYF. CDR3 DNA sequence: TGTGCCAGTCTCACTTACGGGGCAGGGCGAGGCTACGAGCAGTACTTC.

The table lists this clonotype with a few counts. The CDR3 DNA is TGTGCCAGCAGCCCTTATGGCACAGATACGCAGTATTTT. Translating gives CASSPYGTDTQYF. V gene TRBV7-2 combines with J gene TRBJ2-3; D is ambiguous. This CDR3 comprises 13 residues. Germline V lookup: CDR1 SGHTA, CDR2 FQGNSA. Trimming left V 5 bases short and J 1 base short, with 7 bases between.

The chain combines TRBV6-6 with TRBJ2-5, with 7 nucleotides matching TRBD2. Germline V CDR1 and CDR2: MNHNY, SVGAGI (reference sequence). The length of the CDR3 is 16 residues. The V gene end was trimmed by 0 bases and the J gene end by 7 bases; junction bases not matched to a gene: 11. This CDR3 reads CASSYSAGVRGGTQYF. For the CDR3, the DNA is TGTGCCAGCAGTTACTCGGCGGGGGTCCGCGGAGGGACCCAGTACTTC.

The V call is TRBV5-1, the J call TRBJ2-1, with TRBD1 identical over 9 bases. This CDR3 has 14 residues. J was trimmed by 8 bases and V by 4 bases; bases with no gene match: 7. In germline, CDR1 is SGHRS, CDR2 YFSETQ. The CDR3, as DNA: TGCGCCAGCAGCGCGGGACAGGGTTGGGATGAGCAGTTCTTC. It yields the protein CASSAGQGWDEQFF.

The chain employs TRBV7-2 and TRBJ2-1; 9 bases are shared with TRBD2. The CDR3 runs to 16 residues. Trimming cost V 0 bases and J 10 bases; bases outside gene matches: 10. The germline CDR1 and CDR2 sequences are SGHTA and FQGNSA. The CDR3 coding sequence is TGTGCCAGCAGCTTAGCCCCAGCGGGGGGCCAAAAGGAGCAGTTCTTC. It translates to CASSLAPAGGQKEQFF.